By sample fraction, the clone carrying this T cell receptor beta chain is medium-sized. Other DNA sequences in the sample encode the same CDR3. These data are taken from a study of T cell responses to AZD1222 COVID-19 vaccine. Libraries were prepared by immunoSEQ multiplex PCR; TCRdb keeps only in-frame clonotypes and omits some of them. This repertoire shows nearly 110,000 clones, 70% to 90% found once; its top ten account for roughly 6.5%. The V gene lost 1 base and the J gene lost 2 bases, with 4 bases spanning the gap. Germline values: CDR1 SGHDT, CDR2 YYEEEE. The CDR3 runs 12 residues. This clonotype was sampled from an adult in good health. The J gene is TRBJ2-7, the V gene TRBV5-6; unclear D gene. This specimen was peripheral blood, taken on day 0 of AZD1222 vaccination. CDR3: CASSLSTYEQYF. The DNA of the CDR3 is TGTGCCAGCAGCTTGTCAACCTACGAGCAGTACTTC.